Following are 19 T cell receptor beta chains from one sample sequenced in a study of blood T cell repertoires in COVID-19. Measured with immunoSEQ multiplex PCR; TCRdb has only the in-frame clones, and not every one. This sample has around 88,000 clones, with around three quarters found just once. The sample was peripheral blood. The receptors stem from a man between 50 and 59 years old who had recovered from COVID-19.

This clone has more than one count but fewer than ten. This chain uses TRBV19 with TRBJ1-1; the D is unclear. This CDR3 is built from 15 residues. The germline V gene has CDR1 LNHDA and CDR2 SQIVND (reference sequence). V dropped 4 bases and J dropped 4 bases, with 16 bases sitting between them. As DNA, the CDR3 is TGTGCCAGTAGTACGGGAGCCAGCCGGGGCACTGAAGCTTTCTTT. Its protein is CASSTGASRGTEAFF.

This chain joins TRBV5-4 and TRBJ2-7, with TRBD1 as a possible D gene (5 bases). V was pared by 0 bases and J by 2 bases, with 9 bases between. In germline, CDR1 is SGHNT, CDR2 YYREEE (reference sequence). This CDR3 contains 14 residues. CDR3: CASSLDTGAYEQYF. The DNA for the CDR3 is TGTGCCAGCAGCTTGGACACAGGAGCCTACGAGCAGTACTTC.

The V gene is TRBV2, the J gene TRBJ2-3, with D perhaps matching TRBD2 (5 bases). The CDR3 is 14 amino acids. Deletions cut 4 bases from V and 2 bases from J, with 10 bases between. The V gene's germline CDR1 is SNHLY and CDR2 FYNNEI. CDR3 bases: TGTGCCAGCAGTGCGGGGTTCCCCACAGATACGCAGTATTTT. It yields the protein CASSAGFPTDTQYF.

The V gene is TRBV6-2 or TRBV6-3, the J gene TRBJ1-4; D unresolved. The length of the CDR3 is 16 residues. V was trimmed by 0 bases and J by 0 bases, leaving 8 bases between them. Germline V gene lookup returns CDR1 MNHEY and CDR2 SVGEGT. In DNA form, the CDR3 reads TGTGCCAGCAGTTACTCGCCCGAGGCAACTAATGAAAAACTGTTTTTT. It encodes CASSYSPEATNEKLFF.

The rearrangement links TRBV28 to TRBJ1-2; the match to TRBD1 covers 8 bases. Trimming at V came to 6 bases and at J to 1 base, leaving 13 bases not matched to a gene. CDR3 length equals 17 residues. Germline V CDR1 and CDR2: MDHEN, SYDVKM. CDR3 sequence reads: CASRGVGTGNINYGYTF. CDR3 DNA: TGTGCCAGCAGGGGGGTTGGGACAGGAAATATTAACTATGGCTACACCTTC.

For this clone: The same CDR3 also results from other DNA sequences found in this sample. The CDR3 DNA sequence: TGTGCCATCAGCCCAGGTAACACTGAAGCTTTCTTT. Translating it yields CAISPGNTEAFF. The chain carries TRBV10-3 and TRBJ1-1; unclear D gene. From germline, CDR1 is ENHRY and CDR2 SYGVKD. V lost 6 bases and J 2 bases, leaving 7 bases between the germline ends. The CDR3 has 12 amino acids.

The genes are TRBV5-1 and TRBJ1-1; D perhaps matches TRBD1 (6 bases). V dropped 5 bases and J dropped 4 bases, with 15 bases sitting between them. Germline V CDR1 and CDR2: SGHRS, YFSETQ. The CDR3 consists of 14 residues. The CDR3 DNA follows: TGCGCCAGCAGACAGGGACAACTGATCACTGAAGCTTTCTTT. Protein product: CASRQGQLITEAFF.

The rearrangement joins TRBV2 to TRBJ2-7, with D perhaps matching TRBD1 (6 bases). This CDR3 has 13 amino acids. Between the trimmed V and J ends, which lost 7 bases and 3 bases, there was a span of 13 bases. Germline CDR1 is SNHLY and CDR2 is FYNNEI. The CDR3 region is CASILTGDYEQYF. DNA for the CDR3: TGTGCCAGCATATTGACAGGTGACTACGAGCAGTACTTC.

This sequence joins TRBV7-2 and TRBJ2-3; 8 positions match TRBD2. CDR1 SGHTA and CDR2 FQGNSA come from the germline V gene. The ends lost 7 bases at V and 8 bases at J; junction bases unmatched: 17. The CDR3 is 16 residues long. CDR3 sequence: CASTKGGTSGVRTQYF. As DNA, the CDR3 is TGTGCCAGCACAAAGGGGGGAACTAGCGGTGTGCGTACGCAGTATTTT.

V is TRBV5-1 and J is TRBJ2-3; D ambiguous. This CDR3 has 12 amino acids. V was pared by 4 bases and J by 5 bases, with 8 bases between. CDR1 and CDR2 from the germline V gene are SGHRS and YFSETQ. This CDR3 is CASSTSGDTQYF. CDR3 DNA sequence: TGCGCCAGCAGCACGTCCGGAGATACGCAGTATTTT.

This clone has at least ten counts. This CDR3 is CASSLSGATNSPLHF. Written as DNA, the CDR3 is TGTGCCAGCAGCTTATCTGGGGCTACTAATTCACCCCTCCACTTT. The chain combines TRBV7-8 with TRBJ1-6; tentatively, D is TRBD1 (5 bases). Trimming left V 2 bases short and J 6 bases short, with 11 bases between. CDR1 and CDR2 (germline): SGHVS, FQNEAQ. There are 15 residues in the CDR3.

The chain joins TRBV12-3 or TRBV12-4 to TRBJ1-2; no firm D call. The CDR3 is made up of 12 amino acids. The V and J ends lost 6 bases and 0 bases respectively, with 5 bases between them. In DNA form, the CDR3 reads TGTGCCAGCAGCCCCTCTAACTATGGCTACACCTTC. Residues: CASSPSNYGYTF.

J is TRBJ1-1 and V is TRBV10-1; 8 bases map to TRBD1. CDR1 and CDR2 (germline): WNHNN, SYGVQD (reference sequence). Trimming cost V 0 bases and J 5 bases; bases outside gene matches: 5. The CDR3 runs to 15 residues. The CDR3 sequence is CASSESRGQGTEAFF. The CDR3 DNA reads TGCGCCAGCAGTGAGTCCAGGGGGCAGGGAACTGAAGCTTTCTTT.

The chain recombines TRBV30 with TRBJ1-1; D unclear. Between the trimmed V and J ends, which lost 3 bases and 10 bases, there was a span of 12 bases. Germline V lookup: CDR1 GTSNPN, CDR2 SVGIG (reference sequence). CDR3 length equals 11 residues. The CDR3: CAWRPDGGAFF. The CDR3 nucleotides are TGTGCCTGGAGACCGGATGGAGGAGCTTTCTTT.

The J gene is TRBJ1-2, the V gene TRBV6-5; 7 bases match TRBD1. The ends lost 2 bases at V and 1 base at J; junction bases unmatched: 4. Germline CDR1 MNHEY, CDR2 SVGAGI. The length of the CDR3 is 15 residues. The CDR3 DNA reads TGTGCCAGCAGTTACGGACAGGCCGATAACTATGGCTACACCTTC. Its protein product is CASSYGQADNYGYTF.

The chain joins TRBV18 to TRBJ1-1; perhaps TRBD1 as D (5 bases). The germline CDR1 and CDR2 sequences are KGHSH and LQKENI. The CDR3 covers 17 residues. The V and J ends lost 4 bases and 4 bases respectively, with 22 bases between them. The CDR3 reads CASSHRLSAGSSTEAFF. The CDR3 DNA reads TGTGCCAGCTCACACCGCTTATCGGCAGGGTCGAGCACTGAAGCTTTCTTT.

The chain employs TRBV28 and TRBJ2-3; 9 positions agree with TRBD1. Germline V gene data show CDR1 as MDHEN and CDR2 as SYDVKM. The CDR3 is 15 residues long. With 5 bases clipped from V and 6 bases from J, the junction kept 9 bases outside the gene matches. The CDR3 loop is CASSILQGAEDTQYF. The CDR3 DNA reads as TGTGCCAGCAGTATATTACAGGGGGCTGAGGATACGCAGTATTTT.

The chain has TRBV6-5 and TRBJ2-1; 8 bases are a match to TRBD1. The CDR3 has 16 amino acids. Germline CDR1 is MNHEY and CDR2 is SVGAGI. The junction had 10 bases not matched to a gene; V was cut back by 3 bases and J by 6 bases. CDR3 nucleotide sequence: TGTGCCAGCAGTTATAAACGGACAGGGACTGGCAATGAGCAGTTCTTC. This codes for CASSYKRTGTGNEQFF.

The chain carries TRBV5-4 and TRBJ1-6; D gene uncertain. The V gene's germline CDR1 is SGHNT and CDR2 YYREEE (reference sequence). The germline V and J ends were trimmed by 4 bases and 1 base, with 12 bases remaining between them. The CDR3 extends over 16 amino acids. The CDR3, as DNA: TGTGCCAGCAGCGGCGGAGGCGGGTCCTATAATTCACCCCTCCACTTT. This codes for CASSGGGGSYNSPLHF.